The 20 T cell receptor beta chains given below trace back to one sample, sequenced in a study of cytomegalovirus exposure and HLA in healthy donors. PCR employed 60 Vbeta and 13 Jbeta primers. Sequencing was performed with immunoSEQ multiplex PCR; in TCRdb, only in-frame clones are kept and a portion is missing. Of 100,000 or so clones in the sample, 63% are singletons; the top ten hold 4% to 5.5%. The specimen was PBMCs. The receptor source for this set is a human donor in good health.

Concerning this clone itself: This specimen includes other DNA sequences encoding the same CDR3. The V call is TRBV5-1, the J call TRBJ2-5; 9 bases match TRBD1. Germline V CDR1 and CDR2: SGHRS, YFSETQ. J was trimmed by 5 bases and V by 1 base; bases with no gene match: 6. The CDR3 spans 15 residues. This chain's CDR3 is CASSLRTGGDETQYF. In nucleotides, the CDR3 is TGCGCCAGCAGCTTGAGAACAGGGGGCGATGAGACCCAGTACTTC. Based on the CDR3 plus reference TRBV5-1 and TRBJ2-5, the full variable domain is KAGVTQTPRYLIKTRGQQVTLSCSPISGHRSVSWYQQTPGQGLQFLFEYFSETQRNKGNFPGRFSGRQFSNSRSEMNVSTLELGDSALYLCASSLRTGGDETQYFGPGTRLLVL.

The rearrangement uses TRBV7-9 and TRBJ2-6, with 9 nucleotides matching TRBD1. V lost 5 bases, J lost 2 bases, and 10 bases stayed unmatched. This CDR3 region has 18 residues. CDR1 is SEHNR and CDR2 is FQNEAQ in the germline V gene (reference sequence). Written as DNA, the CDR3 is TGTGCCAGCAGCGCCAGGGACAGGGAAATAGCTGGGGCCAACGTCCTGACTTTC. It is translated as CASSARDREIAGANVLTF.

This clone showed up just a few times. This sequence joins TRBV6-4 and TRBJ2-2, with TRBD1 matching 10 bases. CDR1 and CDR2 from the germline V gene are MRHNA and SNTAGT. The CDR3 is 13 residues long. Germline trimming cut 8 bases from V and 3 bases from J; bases unmatched to any gene: 0. CDR3: CASGTGDTGELFF. The DNA for the CDR3 is TGTGCCAGCGGGACAGGGGACACCGGGGAGCTGTTTTTT.

The V gene is TRBV14, the J gene TRBJ2-1; the D gene is possibly TRBD2 (6 bases). Trimming pared 3 bases from V and 6 bases from J, leaving 15 bases between. This CDR3 has 15 residues. The germline V gene has CDR1 SGHDN and CDR2 FVKESK. CDR3 DNA sequence: TGTGCCAGCAGCCACCCTGTGACTAGTATCAATGAGCAGTTCTTC. It encodes CASSHPVTSINEQFF.

The CDR3 region has the DNA TGTGCAGCAGAGGGGGCAGGCAGCACAGATACGCAGTATTTT. Encoded protein: CAAEGAGSTDTQYF. The rearrangement uses TRBV6-1 and TRBJ2-3, with TRBD1 identical over 7 bases. CDR3 length: 14 residues. The germline V gene has CDR1 MNHNS and CDR2 SASEGT.

The chain recombines TRBV7-9 with TRBJ2-5; TRBD1 is a possible D gene (6 bases). The CDR3 length is 15 residues. Trimming cost V 0 bases and J 4 bases, with 12 bases left between them. CDR1 is SEHNR, CDR2 FQNEAQ, per germline (reference sequence). Here the CDR3 DNA reads TGTGCCAGCAGCTTAGCAGGGGGTCGTTTAGAGACCCAGTACTTC. This translates into CASSLAGGRLETQYF.

The V and J genes are TRBV5-6 and TRBJ1-4; TRBD1 is a possible D gene (5 bases). CDR3 size: 15 residues. CDR1 and CDR2 from the germline V gene are SGHDT and YYEEEE. V was trimmed by 2 bases and J by 0 bases, leaving 8 bases between them. In DNA form, the CDR3 reads TGTGCCAGCAGCTTCAGACAGTCAACTAATGAAAAACTGTTTTTT. As protein: CASSFRQSTNEKLFF.

This clone has a single count. The rearrangement links TRBV18 to TRBJ1-2, with D maybe TRBD1 (5 bases). Germline values: CDR1 KGHSH, CDR2 LQKENI. V lost 3 bases to trimming and J lost 2 bases, with 10 bases between them. The CDR3 spans 14 residues. CDR3 in DNA: TGTGCCAGCTCACCTGGTGACAGCAACTATGGCTACACCTTC. This translates into CASSPGDSNYGYTF. Drawing the rest from reference TRBV18 and TRBJ1-2, the complete variable domain is NAGVMQNPRHLVRRRGQEARLRCSPMKGHSHVYWYRQLPEEGLKFMVYLQKENIIDESGMPKERFSAEFPKEGPSILRIQQVVRGDSAAYFCASSPGDSNYGYTFGSGTRLTVV.

V gene TRBV27 combines with J gene TRBJ2-3, with 10 bases identical to TRBD2. Trimming cost V 9 bases and J 2 bases; bases outside gene matches: 17. CDR1 and CDR2 from the germline V gene are MNHEY and SMNVEV (reference sequence). The CDR3 runs 18 residues. For the CDR3, the DNA is TGTGCCAGTTCCGGGACTAGCGTCGACCCAGGGCACACAGATACGCAGTATTTT. This sequence encodes CASSGTSVDPGHTDTQYF.

The chain carries TRBV19 and TRBJ1-1; TRBD1 matches 7 bases. The germline V gene encodes CDR1 LNHDA and CDR2 SQIVND (reference sequence). Trimming removed 3 bases from V and 1 base from J; junction bases left unmatched: 2. This CDR3 contains 14 residues. DNA for the CDR3: TGTGCCAGTAGTATTCAGGGGGGGAACACTGAAGCTTTCTTT. It translates to CASSIQGGNTEAFF. The full variable domain, completed using reference TRBV19 and TRBJ1-1, is DGGITQSPKYLFRKEGQNVTLSCEQNLNHDAMYWYRQDPGQGLRLIYYSQIVNDFQKGDIAEGYSVSREKKESFPLTVTSAQKNPTAFYLCASSIQGGNTEAFFGQGTRLTVV.

The genes are TRBV29-1 and TRBJ2-3; 8 bases align to TRBD2. The CDR3 sequence is 14 residues long. Germline V gene data show CDR1 as SQVTM and CDR2 as ANQGSEA. With 2 bases clipped from V and 4 bases from J, the junction kept 5 bases outside the gene matches. The CDR3 spells CSVEIPGGADTQYF. DNA for the CDR3: TGCAGCGTTGAAATCCCGGGAGGGGCAGATACGCAGTATTTT.

This clone was seen only a few times. The J gene is TRBJ1-2, the V gene TRBV5-1; D remains unclear. CDR1 is SGHRS and CDR2 is YFSETQ in the germline V gene. The CDR3 is 14 amino acids. Deletions cut 0 bases from V and 1 base from J, with 7 bases between. The CDR3 here is CASSLDSSNYGYTF. The CDR3, as DNA: TGCGCCAGCAGCTTGGACTCAAGTAACTATGGCTACACCTTC.

This clone was seen a few times. The rearrangement uses TRBV9 and TRBJ2-1, with 12 bases lining up with TRBD1. V lost 0 bases to trimming and J lost 9 bases; unmatched junction nucleotides: 7. Germline CDR1 reads SGDLS; CDR2 reads YYNGEE. The CDR3 loop spans 16 amino acids. CDR3 residues: CASSVGAGTGGVEQFF. CDR3 coding DNA: TGTGCCAGCAGCGTAGGGGCCGGGACAGGGGGCGTTGAGCAGTTCTTC.

V and J are TRBV7-9 and TRBJ2-1, with 7 bases matching TRBD2. V lost 4 bases, J lost 15 bases, and 12 bases stayed unmatched. Germline CDR1 and CDR2: SEHNR and FQNEAQ (reference sequence). The CDR3 has 13 amino acids. CDR3: CASSSGLDPSWFF. CDR3 DNA: TGTGCCAGCAGCTCTGGACTAGATCCGAGTTGGTTCTTC.

In its sample, this clone was seen once. This chain connects TRBV6-5 to TRBJ2-7, with 7 bases lining up with TRBD1. The CDR3 sequence is 15 residues long. Germline assignment: CDR1 MNHEY and CDR2 SVGAGI. The J segment lost 4 bases and the V segment lost 2 bases, leaving 8 bases of the junction unmatched. The CDR3, as DNA: TGTGCCAGCAGTTACCCCAGGGGGAATAGGTACGAGCAGTACTTC. Its protein is CASSYPRGNRYEQYF.

The rearrangement joins TRBV7-2 to TRBJ2-1; D is perhaps TRBD2 (5 bases). Germline CDR1 SGHTA, CDR2 FQGNSA. Trimming took 2 bases from V and 0 from J, leaving 17 bases between them. The length of the CDR3 is 18 residues. The DNA of the CDR3 is TGTGCCAGCAGCTTAAGGATTCGCGGGCCGAGCTCCTACAATGAGCAGTTCTTC. Translation gives CASSLRIRGPSSYNEQFF. The variable domain in full, with the rest retrieved from reference TRBV7-2 and TRBJ2-1, is GAGVSQSPSNKVTEKGKDVELRCDPISGHTALYWYRQSLGQGLEFLIYFQGNSAPDKSGLPSDRFSAERTGGSVSTLTIQRTQQEDSAVYLCASSLRIRGPSSYNEQFFGPGTRLTVL.

The chain has TRBV7-3 and TRBJ2-1; 7 bases fit TRBD1. Looked up from germline, CDR1 is SGHTA and CDR2 is FQGTGA. The CDR3 has 15 residues. Unmatched junction bases numbered 7, after V lost 5 bases and J lost 3 bases. The CDR3 here is CASSPRQGNYNEQFF. In DNA form, the CDR3 reads TGTGCCAGCAGCCCAAGACAGGGAAACTACAATGAGCAGTTCTTC.

Notes on this clone: In the same sample, other DNA sequences code for this CDR3. V and J are TRBV6-1 and TRBJ1-1, with D unresolved. With 6 bases removed from V and 2 bases from J, the gap between germline ends came to 10 bases. Per germline, CDR1 MNHNS and CDR2 SASEGT. The CDR3 totals 13 residues. CDR3 bases: TGTGCCAGCAGAGAAACAGTAAACACTGAAGCTTTCTTT. Translating gives CASRETVNTEAFF.

The genes are TRBV7-9 and TRBJ2-7; TRBD2 matches 14 bases. V dropped 5 bases and J dropped 4; count of bases not matched to a gene: 4. CDR1 SEHNR and CDR2 FQNEAQ come from the germline V gene (reference sequence). CDR3 size: 15 residues. The CDR3 DNA is TGTGCCAGCAGCGCCGGGACTAGCGGGGGTTACGAGCAGTACTTC. The encoded protein is CASSAGTSGGYEQYF.

This clone was detected a few times. The rearrangement uses TRBV30 and TRBJ1-6, with D possibly being TRBD1 (6 bases). This CDR3 has 13 residues. Trimming removed 3 bases at V and 7 bases at J, with 10 bases between. Germline CDR1 GTSNPN, CDR2 SVGIG (reference sequence). Here the CDR3 DNA reads TGTGCCTGGAGCGGACAGACGAATTCACCCCTCCACTTT. It is translated as CAWSGQTNSPLHF.